The 10 T cell receptor beta chains below all came from one sample that was sequenced in a study of response to subunit inactivated influenza vaccine. One entry per CDR3 protein results from TCRdb running MiXCR on the RT-PCR reads. The data show about 540,000 distinct CDR3 sequences, approximately 20% seen once. A further study also used this sample, focusing on T cells expressing NK-cell markers. Turning to that study: Libraries used 5'RACE template switching adding universal primer site and UMIs.

This specimen consisted of CD4+ T cells sorted from PBMCs, obtained 11 to 12 days after vaccination. Receptors originate from a man aged 45-65 years who received an inactivated influenza vaccine.

The chain recombines TRBV7-3 with TRBJ2-1, with TRBD1 matching 9 bases. Germline V gene sequence: CDR1 SGHTA, CDR2 FQGTGA. The CDR3 extends over 16 amino acids. V lost 4 bases and J lost 5; bases outside the gene matches: 9. CDR3 sequence: CASSSTGTGIHNEQFF. CDR3 coding DNA: TGTGCCAGCAGCTCGACCGGGACAGGGATCCACAATGAGCAGTTCTTC. Drawing the rest from reference TRBV7-3 and TRBJ2-1, the complete variable domain is GAGVSQTPSNKVTEKGKYVELRCDPISGHTALYWYRQSLGQGPEFLIYFQGTGAADDSGLPNDRFFAVRPEGSVSTLKIQRTERGDSAVYLCASSSTGTGIHNEQFFGPGTRLTVL.

This clonotype was detected many times. The chain combines TRBV15 with TRBJ2-3; tentative D call: TRBD2 (7 bases). This CDR3 has 17 amino acids. Germline CDR1 reads LNHNV; CDR2 reads YYDKDF (reference sequence). Trimming shortened V by 1 base and J by 1 base, and 15 bases separated the two germline ends. The CDR3 region has the DNA TGTGCCACCAGCAGAGCTACAGGGAGGGACGGCACAGATACGCAGTATTTT. Translated, it gives CATSRATGRDGTDTQYF.

The chain joins TRBV6-1 to TRBJ1-1; D is possibly TRBD1 (5 bases). Germline V CDR1 and CDR2: MNHNS, SASEGT. This CDR3 is built from 14 residues. With 8 bases removed from V and 0 bases from J, the gap between germline ends came to 13 bases. The CDR3 is CASCRDGLNTEAFF. The CDR3 DNA is TGTGCCAGCTGTCGGGACGGCTTGAACACTGAAGCTTTCTTT.

This clonotype has just a few counts. The chain combines TRBV20-1 with TRBJ2-7; D not resolved. The CDR3 spans 11 residues. Germline V gives CDR1 DFQATT, CDR2 SNEGSKA (reference sequence). With 6 bases removed from V and 6 bases from J, the gap between germline ends came to 12 bases. CDR3 sequence reads: CSAAPRAEQYF. CDR3 nucleotides: TGCAGTGCGGCCCCCCGGGCCGAGCAGTACTTC.

The chain is built from TRBV9 and TRBJ1-6; D is unclear. Trimming left V 4 bases short and J 7 bases short, with 12 bases between. The CDR3 loop spans 14 amino acids. Germline V gives CDR1 SGDLS, CDR2 YYNGEE. The CDR3 reads CASSSQGENSPLHF. The CDR3 coding sequence is TGTGCCAGCAGCTCCCAAGGCGAGAATTCACCCCTCCACTTT.

This clonotype was counted only a few times. The chain employs TRBV11-2 and TRBJ2-3; D remains ambiguous. Trimming shortened V by 0 bases and J by 5 bases, and 6 bases separated the two germline ends. This CDR3 has 13 amino acids. Germline loops: CDR1 SGHAT, CDR2 FQNNGV. The CDR3: CASSLERLDTQYF. CDR3 in DNA: TGTGCCAGCAGCTTAGAGAGGTTAGATACGCAGTATTTT. The complete variable domain, with remaining parts taken from reference TRBV11-2 and TRBJ2-3, reads EAGVAQSPRYKIIEKRQSVAFWCNPISGHATLYWYQQILGQGPKLLIQFQNNGVVDDSQLPKDRFSAERLKGVDSTLKIQPAKLEDSAVYLCASSLERLDTQYFGPGTRLTVL.

This clonotype has only a few counts. The chain's CDR3 is CASTGRASAVGYTF. In DNA, the CDR3 is TGTGCCAGCACCGGGCGGGCCAGCGCAGTCGGCTACACCTTC. V usage is TRBV6-2 or TRBV6-3 and J usage is TRBJ1-2; D unresolved. Trimming cost V 7 bases and J 8 bases, with 20 bases left between them. The CDR3 totals 14 residues. The germline V gene has CDR1 MNHEY and CDR2 SVGEGT.

This clonotype was observed a handful of times. The chain carries TRBV11-1 and TRBJ2-1; 8 bases agree with TRBD1. With V trimmed by 5 bases and J by 7 bases, 13 bases remained unmatched. Germline loops: CDR1 SGHAT, CDR2 FQDESV (reference sequence). This CDR3 has 16 amino acids. The CDR3 DNA sequence: TGTGCCAGCAGCCCCACTCTAGGACAGGGTGGGAATGAGCAGTTCTTC. Translating gives CASSPTLGQGGNEQFF. Full variable domain (rest looked up from reference TRBV11-1 and TRBJ2-1): EAEVAQSPRYKITEKSQAVAFWCDPISGHATLYWYRQILGQGPELLVQFQDESVVDDSQLPKDRFSAERLKGVDSTLKIQPAELGDSAMYLCASSPTLGQGGNEQFFGPGTRLTVL.

V is TRBV4-1 and J is TRBJ2-7; 8 nucleotides match TRBD1. The ends lost 5 bases at V and 1 base at J; junction bases unmatched: 4. This CDR3 comprises 14 residues. The germline V gene encodes CDR1 MGHRA and CDR2 YSYEKL. DNA for the CDR3: TGCGCCAGCAGCTCGGGACAGGTATCCTACGAGCAGTACTTC. Its protein is CASSSGQVSYEQYF.

This clonotype has just a few counts. V usage is TRBV6-5 and J usage is TRBJ1-5, with unresolved D. Germline V gene sequence: CDR1 MNHEY, CDR2 SVGAGI. V gave up 2 bases and J gave up 9 bases, with 14 bases separating them. CDR3 length equals 14 residues. The CDR3 loop reads CASSYATSRVPQHF. The CDR3 coding sequence is TGTGCCAGCAGTTACGCGACGTCTCGAGTGCCCCAGCATTTT.